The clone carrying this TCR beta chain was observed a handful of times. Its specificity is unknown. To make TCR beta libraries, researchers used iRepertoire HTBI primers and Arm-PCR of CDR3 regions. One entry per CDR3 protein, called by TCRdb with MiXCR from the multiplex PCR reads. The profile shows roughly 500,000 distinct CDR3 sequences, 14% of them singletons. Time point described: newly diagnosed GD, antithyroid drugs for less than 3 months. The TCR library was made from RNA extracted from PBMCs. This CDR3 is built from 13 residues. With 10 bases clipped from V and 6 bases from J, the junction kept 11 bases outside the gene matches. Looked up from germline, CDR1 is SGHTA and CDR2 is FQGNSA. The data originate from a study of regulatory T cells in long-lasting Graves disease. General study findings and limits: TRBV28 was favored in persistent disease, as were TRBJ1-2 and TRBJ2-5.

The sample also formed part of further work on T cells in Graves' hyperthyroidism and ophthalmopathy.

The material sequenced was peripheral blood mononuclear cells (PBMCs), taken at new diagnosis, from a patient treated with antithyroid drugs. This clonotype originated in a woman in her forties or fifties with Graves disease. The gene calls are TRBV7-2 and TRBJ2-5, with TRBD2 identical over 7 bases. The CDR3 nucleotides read TGTGCCATCGCCTCGTCTAGCGGAAAGACCCAGTACTTC. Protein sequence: CAIASSSGKTQYF.